What follows are 11 T cell receptor beta chains derived from one specimen sequenced in a study of blood T cell repertoires in COVID-19. Assay used: immunoSEQ multiplex PCR; TCRdb lists only in-frame clones, some missing. This repertoire shows around 75,000 clones, around 89% found once; its top ten account for around 0.58%. Material: peripheral blood. Source of these receptors: a man in his fifties or sixties with acute or convalescent COVID-19.

This clone was seen a single time. This chain links TRBV18 with TRBJ2-1, with 8 nucleotides matching TRBD1. Germline V gives CDR1 KGHSH, CDR2 LQKENI. Unmatched junction bases numbered 12, after V lost 6 bases and J lost 8 bases. This CDR3 comprises 15 residues. The CDR3 DNA follows: TGTGCCAGCTCGGCAGATACAGGGGGATTCTATGAGCAGTTCTTC. It is translated as CASSADTGGFYEQFF.

This sequence joins TRBV6-6 and TRBJ1-2; TRBD1 might be the D (5 bases). This CDR3 is built from 14 residues. V lost 7 bases, J lost 4 bases, and 16 bases lay in between. Germline CDR1 reads MNHNY; CDR2 reads SVGAGI (reference sequence). CDR3: CASTEQAPRYGYTF. The CDR3 nucleotides are TGTGCCAGCACCGAACAGGCGCCACGCTATGGCTACACCTTC.

The V gene is TRBV5-1, the J gene TRBJ2-2, with D hard to call. V was trimmed by 0 bases and J by 1 base, leaving 7 bases between them. This CDR3 region has 15 residues. Germline V gene lookup returns CDR1 SGHRS and CDR2 YFSETQ. The CDR3 DNA is TGCGCCAGCAGCTTGGCCGTCTTGAACACCGGGGAGCTGTTTTTT. Translation gives CASSLAVLNTGELFF.

The gene calls are TRBV9 and TRBJ2-1; TRBD2 is a possible D gene (6 bases). Trimming stripped 1 base from V and 5 bases from J, with 7 bases between. Germline loops: CDR1 SGDLS, CDR2 YYNGEE. The CDR3 has 13 residues. CDR3 protein: CASSVSGDNEQFF. CDR3 bases: TGTGCCAGCAGCGTATCGGGGGACAATGAGCAGTTCTTC.

The chain combines TRBV6-5 with TRBJ1-1, with TRBD1 identical over 9 bases. Trimming cost V 0 bases and J 11 bases; bases outside gene matches: 10. Germline CDR1 is MNHEY and CDR2 is SVGAGI. The CDR3 length is 15 residues. The CDR3 nucleotides are TGTGCCAGCAGTTACTCCTCTTTACAGGGGGCGTCGGCTTTCTTT. Translating gives CASSYSSLQGASAFF.

This clone has more than one count but fewer than ten. V is TRBV7-8 and J is TRBJ1-5; no clear D gene. The CDR3 contains 14 residues. Germline V lookup: CDR1 SGHVS, CDR2 FQNEAQ. Trimming took 5 bases from V and 2 from J, leaving 10 bases between them. CDR3 DNA sequence: TGTGCCAGCAGCGCCAGAACCGGCAATCAGCCCCAGCATTTT. This gives the protein CASSARTGNQPQHF.

In its sample, this clone was seen a few times. Other DNA variants within this sample encode the same CDR3. V gene TRBV7-3 combines with J gene TRBJ2-3; 9 bases are a match to TRBD1. CDR3 length: 15 residues. Germline assignment: CDR1 SGHTA and CDR2 FQGTGA. Germline trimming cut 5 bases from V and 2 bases from J; bases unmatched to any gene: 5. CDR3 nucleotide sequence: TGTGCCAGCAGCCCGGACAGGGGATTCACAGATACGCAGTATTTT. Protein product: CASSPDRGFTDTQYF.

The CDR3 DNA is TGTGCCACCTCCAGGGAGGAGGATCAGCCCCAGCATTTT. It specifies CATSREEDQPQHF. The chain has TRBV18 and TRBJ1-5; TRBD1 is a possible D gene (5 bases). This CDR3 is built from 13 residues. The V and J ends lost 10 bases and 5 bases respectively, with 15 bases between them. Germline V gives CDR1 KGHSH, CDR2 LQKENI.

CDR3 nucleotide sequence: TGTGCCAGCAGTAATCCGGGACTCCAAACGTGGCAGTATTTT. This encodes CASSNPGLQTWQYF. The chain recombines TRBV2 with TRBJ2-3; D possibly corresponds to TRBD2 (6 bases). Germline V CDR1 and CDR2: SNHLY, FYNNEI. This CDR3 has 14 residues. The V gene lost 5 bases and the J gene lost 11 bases, with 20 bases spanning the gap.

The V gene is TRBV30, the J gene TRBJ2-3, with 9 nucleotides matching TRBD2. Germline trimming cut 3 bases from V and 4 bases from J; bases unmatched to any gene: 5. CDR1 is GTSNPN and CDR2 is SVGIG in the germline V gene (reference sequence). The length of the CDR3 is 14 residues. CDR3 bases: TGTGCCTGGAGAGAAGCGGGGGGTGCAGATACGCAGTATTTT. This sequence encodes CAWREAGGADTQYF.

This clone was detected once. This chain links TRBV5-1 with TRBJ2-1; 8 bases match TRBD2. Germline V gene data show CDR1 as SGHRS and CDR2 as YFSETQ. The CDR3 length is 15 residues. J was trimmed by 6 bases and V by 2 bases; bases with no gene match: 7. CDR3 sequence (DNA): TGCGCCAGCAGCTTACTAGCGGAGGGGGGCAATGAGCAGTTCTTC. Translation: CASSLLAEGGNEQFF. Full variable domain (missing parts from reference TRBV5-1 and TRBJ2-1): KAGVTQTPRYLIKTRGQQVTLSCSPISGHRSVSWYQQTPGQGLQFLFEYFSETQRNKGNFPGRFSGRQFSNSRSEMNVSTLELGDSALYLCASSLLAEGGNEQFFGPGTRLTVL.